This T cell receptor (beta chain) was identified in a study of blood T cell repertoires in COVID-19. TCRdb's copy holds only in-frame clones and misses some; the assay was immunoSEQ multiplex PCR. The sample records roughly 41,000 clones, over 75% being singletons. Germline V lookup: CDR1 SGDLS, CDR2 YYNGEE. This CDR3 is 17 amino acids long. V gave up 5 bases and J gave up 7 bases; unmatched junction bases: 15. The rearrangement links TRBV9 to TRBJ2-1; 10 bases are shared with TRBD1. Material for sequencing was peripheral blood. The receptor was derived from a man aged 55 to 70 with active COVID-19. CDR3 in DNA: TGTGCCAGCAGACCCGGGACAGGGGTAGGGGTGTGGAATGAGCAGTTCTTC. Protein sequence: CASRPGTGVGVWNEQFF.